A single T cell receptor (beta chain) is shown here with its context. The data are from a study of T cell changes during pregnancy in multiple sclerosis. V was cut by 2 bases and J by 0 bases, with 7 bases left in between. CDR1 and CDR2 from the germline V gene are SNHLY and FYNNEI. This CDR3 is 14 amino acids long. Sequencing was performed with immunoSEQ multiplex PCR; in TCRdb, only in-frame clones are kept and a portion is missing. The sample holds just under 45,000 clones, about nine tenths seen once. The rearrangement joins TRBV2 to TRBJ2-5; D is ambiguous. This receptor was taken from a female donor with multiple sclerosis, enrolled in a pregnancy study. The starting material was CD4+ T cells from peripheral blood mononuclear cells, obtained in the first trimester of pregnancy. CDR3 amino acids: CASSETRYQETQYF. In nucleotides, the CDR3 is TGTGCCAGCAGTGAAACCCGGTACCAAGAGACCCAGTACTTC.